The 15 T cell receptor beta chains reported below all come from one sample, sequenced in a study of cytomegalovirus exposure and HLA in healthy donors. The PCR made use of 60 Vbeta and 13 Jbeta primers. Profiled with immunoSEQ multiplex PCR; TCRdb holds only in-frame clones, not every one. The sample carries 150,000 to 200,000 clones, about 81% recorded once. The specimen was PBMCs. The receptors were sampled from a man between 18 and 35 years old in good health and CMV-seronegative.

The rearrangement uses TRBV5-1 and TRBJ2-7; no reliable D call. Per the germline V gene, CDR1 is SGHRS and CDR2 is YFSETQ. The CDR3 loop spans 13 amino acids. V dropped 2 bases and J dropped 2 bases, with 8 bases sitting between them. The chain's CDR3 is CASSLEITYEQYF. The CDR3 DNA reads TGCGCCAGCAGCTTAGAGATTACCTACGAGCAGTACTTC.

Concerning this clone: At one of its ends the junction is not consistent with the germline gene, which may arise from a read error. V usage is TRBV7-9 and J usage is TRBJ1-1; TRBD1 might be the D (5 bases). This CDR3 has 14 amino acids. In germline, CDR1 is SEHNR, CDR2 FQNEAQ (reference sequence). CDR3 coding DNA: TGTTCCAGCAGCGTCTCTAGGGGATACACTGAAGCTTTCTTT. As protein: CSSSVSRGYTEAFF. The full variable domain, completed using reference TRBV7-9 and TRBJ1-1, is DTGVSQNPRHKITKRGQNVTFRCDPISEHNRLYWYRQTLGQGPEFLTYFQNEAQLEKSRLLSDRFSAERPKGSFSTLEIQRTEQGDSAMYLCSSSVSRGYTEAFFGQGTRLTVV.

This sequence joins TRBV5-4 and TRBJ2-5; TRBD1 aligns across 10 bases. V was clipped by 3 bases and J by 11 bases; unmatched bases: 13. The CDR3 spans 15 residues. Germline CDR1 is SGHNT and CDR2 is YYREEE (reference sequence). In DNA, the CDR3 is TGTGCCAGCAGCTCGCCGGGACAGGGGATTTTTGAGCAGTACTTC. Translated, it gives CASSSPGQGIFEQYF.

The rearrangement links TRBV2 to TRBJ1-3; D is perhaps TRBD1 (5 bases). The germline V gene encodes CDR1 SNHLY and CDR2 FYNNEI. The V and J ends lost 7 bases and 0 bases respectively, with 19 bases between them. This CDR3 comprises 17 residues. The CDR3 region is CASTSGRGSSSGNTIYF. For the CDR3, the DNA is TGTGCCAGCACCTCGGGTAGGGGCTCAAGCTCTGGAAACACCATATATTTT.

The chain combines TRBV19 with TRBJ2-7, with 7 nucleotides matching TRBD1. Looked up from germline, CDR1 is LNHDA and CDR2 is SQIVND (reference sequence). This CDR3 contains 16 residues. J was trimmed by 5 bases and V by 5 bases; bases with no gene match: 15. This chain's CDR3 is CASSPNLPGGVDEQYF. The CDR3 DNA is TGTGCCAGTAGTCCCAACCTCCCAGGGGGAGTGGACGAGCAGTACTTC. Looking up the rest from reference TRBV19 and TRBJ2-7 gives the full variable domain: DGGITQSPKYLFRKEGQNVTLSCEQNLNHDAMYWYRQDPGQGLRLIYYSQIVNDFQKGDIAEGYSVSREKKESFPLTVTSAQKNPTAFYLCASSPNLPGGVDEQYFGPGTRLTVT.

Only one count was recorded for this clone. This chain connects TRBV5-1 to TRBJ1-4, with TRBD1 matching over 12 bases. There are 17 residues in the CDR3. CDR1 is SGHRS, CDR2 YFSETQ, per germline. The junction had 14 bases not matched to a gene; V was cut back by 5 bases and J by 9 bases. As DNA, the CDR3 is TGCGCCAGCAGTTCGGGACAGGGGGCAAGTTGGGGTCAAAAACTGTTTTTT. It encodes CASSSGQGASWGQKLFF.

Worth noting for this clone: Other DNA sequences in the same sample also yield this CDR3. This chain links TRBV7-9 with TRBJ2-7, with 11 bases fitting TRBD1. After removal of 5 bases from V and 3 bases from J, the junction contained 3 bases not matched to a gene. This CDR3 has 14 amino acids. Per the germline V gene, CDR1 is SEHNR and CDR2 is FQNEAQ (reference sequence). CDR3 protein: CASSPGTGGYEQYF. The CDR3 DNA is TGTGCCAGCAGCCCCGGGACAGGGGGCTACGAGCAGTACTTC.

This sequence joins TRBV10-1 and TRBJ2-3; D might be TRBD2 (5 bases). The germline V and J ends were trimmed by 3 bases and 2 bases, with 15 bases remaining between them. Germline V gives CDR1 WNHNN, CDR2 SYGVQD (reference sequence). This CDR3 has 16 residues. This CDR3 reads CASSDCLSVNTDTQYF. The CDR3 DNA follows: TGCGCCAGCAGTGATTGCCTTAGCGTGAACACAGATACGCAGTATTTT.

The CDR3 sequence is CASSYAGTGVEQYF. CDR3 bases: TGTGCCAGCAGCTACGCCGGGACAGGGGTCGAGCAGTACTTC. The chain is built from TRBV5-6 and TRBJ2-7, with 10 bases matching TRBD1. V shed 3 bases and J 6 bases; nucleotides not matched to a gene: 6. The CDR3 sequence is 14 residues long. Per the germline V gene, CDR1 is SGHDT and CDR2 is YYEEEE.

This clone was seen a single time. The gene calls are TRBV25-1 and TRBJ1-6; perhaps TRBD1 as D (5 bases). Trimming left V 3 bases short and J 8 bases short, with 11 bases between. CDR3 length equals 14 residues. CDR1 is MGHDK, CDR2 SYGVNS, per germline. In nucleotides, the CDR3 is TGTGCCAGCAGTGATTCAGGGTACCATTCACCCCTCCACTTT. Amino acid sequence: CASSDSGYHSPLHF.

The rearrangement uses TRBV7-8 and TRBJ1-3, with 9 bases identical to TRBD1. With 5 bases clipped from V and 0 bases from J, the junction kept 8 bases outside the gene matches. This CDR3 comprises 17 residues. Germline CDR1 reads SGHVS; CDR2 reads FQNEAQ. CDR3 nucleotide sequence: TGTGCCAGCAGCAGAAGGGACAGGGTCATCTCTGGAAACACCATATATTTT. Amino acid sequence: CASSRRDRVISGNTIYF.

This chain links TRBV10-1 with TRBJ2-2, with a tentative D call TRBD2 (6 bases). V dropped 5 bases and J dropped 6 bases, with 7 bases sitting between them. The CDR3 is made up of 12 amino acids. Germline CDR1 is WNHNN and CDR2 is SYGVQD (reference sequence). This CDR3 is CASSPGAGELFF. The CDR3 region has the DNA TGCGCCAGCAGTCCGGGGGCCGGGGAGCTGTTTTTT.

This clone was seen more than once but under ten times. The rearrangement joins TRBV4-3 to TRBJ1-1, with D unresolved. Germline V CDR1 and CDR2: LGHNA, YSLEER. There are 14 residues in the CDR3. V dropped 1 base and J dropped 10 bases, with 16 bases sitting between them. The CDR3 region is CASSQVNRGDGAFF. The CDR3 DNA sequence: TGCGCCAGCAGCCAAGTTAATCGAGGAGACGGAGCTTTCTTT.

The CDR3 coding sequence is TGTGCCAGCAGTTTACGCAATGAGCAGTTCTTC. It translates to CASSLRNEQFF. The chain links TRBV27 to TRBJ2-1, with D hard to call. Germline-derived CDR1 and CDR2 are MNHEY and SMNVEV (reference sequence). V lost 2 bases and J lost 6, with 2 bases in between. The CDR3 contains 11 residues.

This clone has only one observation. CDR3 sequence: CASSPGRVNTEAFF. The CDR3 bases are TGTGCCAGCAGTCCGGGGAGAGTGAACACTGAAGCTTTCTTT. The V gene is TRBV6-1, the J gene TRBJ1-1; D unresolved. Germline lookup yields CDR1 MNHNS and CDR2 SASEGT. The germline V and J ends were trimmed by 5 bases and 0 bases, with 10 bases remaining between them. The CDR3 runs to 14 residues.